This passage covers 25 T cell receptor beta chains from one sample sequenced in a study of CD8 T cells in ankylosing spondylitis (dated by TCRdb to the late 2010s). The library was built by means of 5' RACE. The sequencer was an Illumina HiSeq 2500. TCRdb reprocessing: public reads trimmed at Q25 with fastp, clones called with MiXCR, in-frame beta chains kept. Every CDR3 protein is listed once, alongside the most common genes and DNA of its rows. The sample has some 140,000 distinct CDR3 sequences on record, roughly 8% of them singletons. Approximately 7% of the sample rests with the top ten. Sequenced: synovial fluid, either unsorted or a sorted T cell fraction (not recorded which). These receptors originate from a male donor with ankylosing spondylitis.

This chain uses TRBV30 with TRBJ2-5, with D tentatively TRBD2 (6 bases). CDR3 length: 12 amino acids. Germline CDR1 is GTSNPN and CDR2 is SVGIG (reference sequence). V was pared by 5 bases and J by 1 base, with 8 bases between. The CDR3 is CAWGSGQETQYF. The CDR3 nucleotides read TGTGCCTGGGGTAGCGGCCAAGAGACCCAGTACTTC. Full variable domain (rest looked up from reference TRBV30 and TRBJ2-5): SQTIHQWPATLVQPVGSPLSLECTVEGTSNPNLYWYRQAAGRGLQLLFYSVGIGQISSEVPQNLSASRPQDRQFILSSKKLLLSDSGFYLCAWGSGQETQYFGPGTRLLVL.

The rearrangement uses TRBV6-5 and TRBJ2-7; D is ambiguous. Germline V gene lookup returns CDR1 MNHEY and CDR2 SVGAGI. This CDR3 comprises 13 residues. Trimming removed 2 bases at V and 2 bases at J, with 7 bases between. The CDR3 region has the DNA TGTGCCAGCAGTTACGCCTTTACCTACGAGCAGTACTTC. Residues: CASSYAFTYEQYF.

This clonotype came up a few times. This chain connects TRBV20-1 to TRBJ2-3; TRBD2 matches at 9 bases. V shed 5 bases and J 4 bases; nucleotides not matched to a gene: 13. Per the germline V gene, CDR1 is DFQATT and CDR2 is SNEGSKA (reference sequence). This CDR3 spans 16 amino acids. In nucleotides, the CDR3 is TGCAGTGCTGAGCCCGAAGGTCTAGCGGGGCCAGATACGCAGTATTTT. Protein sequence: CSAEPEGLAGPDTQYF.

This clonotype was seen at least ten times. In DNA, the CDR3 is TGTGCCAGCAGCTTGAGGGACAGCGAGCAGTTCTTC. Translation: CASSLRDSEQFF. The genes are TRBV7-6 and TRBJ2-1; 7 positions match TRBD1. Germline CDR1 is SGHVS and CDR2 is FNYEAQ. The V gene end was trimmed by 3 bases and the J gene end by 10 bases; junction bases not matched to a gene: 3. The CDR3 is 12 residues long.

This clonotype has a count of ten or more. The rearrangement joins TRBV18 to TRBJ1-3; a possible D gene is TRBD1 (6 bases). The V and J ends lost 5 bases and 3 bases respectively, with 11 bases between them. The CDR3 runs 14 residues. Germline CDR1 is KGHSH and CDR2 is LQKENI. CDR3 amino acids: CASSAQGSGNTIYF. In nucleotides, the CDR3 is TGTGCCAGCTCAGCCCAGGGGAGTGGAAACACCATATATTTT.

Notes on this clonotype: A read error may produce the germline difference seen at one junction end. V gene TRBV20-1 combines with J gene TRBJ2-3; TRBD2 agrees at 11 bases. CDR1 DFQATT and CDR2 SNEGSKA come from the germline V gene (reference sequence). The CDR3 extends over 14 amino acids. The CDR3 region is CSASTSGGTDMQYF. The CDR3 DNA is TGCAGTGCTAGTACTAGCGGGGGCACAGATATGCAGTATTTT.

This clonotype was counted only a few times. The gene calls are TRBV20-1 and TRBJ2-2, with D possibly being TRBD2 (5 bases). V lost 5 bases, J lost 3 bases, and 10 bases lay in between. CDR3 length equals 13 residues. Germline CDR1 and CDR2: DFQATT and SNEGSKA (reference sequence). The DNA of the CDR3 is TGCAGTGCTCCCTGGACTGACACCGGGGAGCTGTTTTTT. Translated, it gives CSAPWTDTGELFF.

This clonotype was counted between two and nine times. Here the CDR3 reads CASSLALQGAQYF. CDR3 bases: TGTGCCAGCAGCTTAGCGCTCCAGGGGGCGCAGTATTTT. The chain recombines TRBV7-2 with TRBJ2-3; 7 nucleotides agree with TRBD1. Germline trimming cut 0 bases from V and 10 bases from J; bases unmatched to any gene: 4. Germline V CDR1 and CDR2: SGHTA, FQGNSA. The CDR3 covers 13 residues. The whole variable domain, filled in from reference TRBV7-2 and TRBJ2-3, reads GAGVSQSPSNKVTEKGKDVELRCDPISGHTALYWYRQSLGQGLEFLIYFQGNSAPDKSGLPSDRFSAERTGGSVSTLTIQRTQQEDSAVYLCASSLALQGAQYFGPGTRLTVL.

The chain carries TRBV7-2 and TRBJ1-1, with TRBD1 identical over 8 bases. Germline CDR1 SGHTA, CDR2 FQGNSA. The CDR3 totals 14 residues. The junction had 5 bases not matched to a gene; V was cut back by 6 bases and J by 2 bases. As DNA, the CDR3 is TGTGCCAGCAGTTCGACAGGGGCTAACACTGAAGCTTTCTTT. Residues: CASSSTGANTEAFF.

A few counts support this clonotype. The CDR3 region has the DNA TGTGCCAGCTCAACCCGCAGGGCTCTCCAAGAGACCCAGTACTTC. Amino acids: CASSTRRALQETQYF. V usage is TRBV18 and J usage is TRBJ2-5, with D maybe TRBD1 (5 bases). The germline V and J ends were trimmed by 5 bases and 1 base, with 14 bases remaining between them. Germline CDR1 KGHSH, CDR2 LQKENI. This CDR3 spans 15 amino acids.

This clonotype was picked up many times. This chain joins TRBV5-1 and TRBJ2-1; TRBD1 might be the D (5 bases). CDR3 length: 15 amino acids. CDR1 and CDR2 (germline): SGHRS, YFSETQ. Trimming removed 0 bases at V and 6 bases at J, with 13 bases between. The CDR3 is CASSLERQGRNEQFF. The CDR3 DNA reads TGCGCCAGCAGCTTGGAGCGCCAGGGTCGCAATGAGCAGTTCTTC. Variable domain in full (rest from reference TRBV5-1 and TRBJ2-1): KAGVTQTPRYLIKTRGQQVTLSCSPISGHRSVSWYQQTPGQGLQFLFEYFSETQRNKGNFPGRFSGRQFSNSRSEMNVSTLELGDSALYLCASSLERQGRNEQFFGPGTRLTVL.

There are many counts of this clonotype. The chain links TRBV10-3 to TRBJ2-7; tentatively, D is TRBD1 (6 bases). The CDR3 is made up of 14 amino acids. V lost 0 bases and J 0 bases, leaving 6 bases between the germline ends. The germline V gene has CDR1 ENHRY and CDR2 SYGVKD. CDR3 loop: CAISESGGSYEQYF. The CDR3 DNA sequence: TGTGCCATCAGTGAGTCAGGGGGCTCCTACGAGCAGTACTTC.

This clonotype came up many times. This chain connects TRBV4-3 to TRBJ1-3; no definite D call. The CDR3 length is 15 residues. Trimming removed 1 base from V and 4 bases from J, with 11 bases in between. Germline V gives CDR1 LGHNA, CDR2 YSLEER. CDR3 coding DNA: TGCGCCAGCAGCCAAGTCAAGGGATCCGGAAACACCATATATTTT. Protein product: CASSQVKGSGNTIYF.

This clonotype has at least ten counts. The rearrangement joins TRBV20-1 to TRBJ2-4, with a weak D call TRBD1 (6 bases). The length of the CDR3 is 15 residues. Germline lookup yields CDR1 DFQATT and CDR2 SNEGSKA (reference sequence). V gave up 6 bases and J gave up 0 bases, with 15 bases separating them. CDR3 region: CSAPNRVLAKNIQYF. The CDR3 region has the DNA TGCAGTGCCCCAAACAGGGTACTAGCCAAAAACATTCAGTACTTC.

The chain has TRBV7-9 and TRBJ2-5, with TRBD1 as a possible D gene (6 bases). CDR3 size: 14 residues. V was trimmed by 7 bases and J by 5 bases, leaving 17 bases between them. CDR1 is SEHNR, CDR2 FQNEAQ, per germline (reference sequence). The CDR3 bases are TGTGCCAGCAACAGGGACGCAGTAGTGGAGACCCAGTACTTC. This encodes CASNRDAVVETQYF.

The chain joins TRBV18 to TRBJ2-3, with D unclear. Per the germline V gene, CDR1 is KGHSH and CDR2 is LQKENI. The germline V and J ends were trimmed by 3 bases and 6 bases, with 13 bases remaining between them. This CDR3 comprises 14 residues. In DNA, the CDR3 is TGTGCCAGCTCACCTAATCCTGGTTCGGATACGCAGTATTTT. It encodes CASSPNPGSDTQYF.

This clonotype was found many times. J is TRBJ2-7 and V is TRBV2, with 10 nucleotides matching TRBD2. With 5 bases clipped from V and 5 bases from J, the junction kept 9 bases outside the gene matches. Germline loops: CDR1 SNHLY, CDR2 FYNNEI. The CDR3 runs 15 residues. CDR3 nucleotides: TGTGCCAGCAGTCAGGAGCGGGGGGGCTGGAACGAGCAGTACTTC. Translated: CASSQERGGWNEQYF.

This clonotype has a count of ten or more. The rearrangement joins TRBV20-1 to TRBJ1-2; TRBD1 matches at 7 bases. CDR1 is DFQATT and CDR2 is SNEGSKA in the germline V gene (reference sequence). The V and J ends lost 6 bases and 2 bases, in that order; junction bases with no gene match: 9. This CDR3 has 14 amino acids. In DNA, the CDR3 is TGCAGTGCAACAAAACAGGGGACAAACTATGGCTACACCTTC. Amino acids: CSATKQGTNYGYTF.

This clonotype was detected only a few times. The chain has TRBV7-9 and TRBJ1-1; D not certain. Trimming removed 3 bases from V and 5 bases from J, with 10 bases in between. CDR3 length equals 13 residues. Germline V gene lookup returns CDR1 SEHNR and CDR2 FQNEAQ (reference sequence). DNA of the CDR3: TGTGCCAGCAGCTTCGCAGAGGAGACTGAAGCTTTCTTT. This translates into CASSFAEETEAFF.

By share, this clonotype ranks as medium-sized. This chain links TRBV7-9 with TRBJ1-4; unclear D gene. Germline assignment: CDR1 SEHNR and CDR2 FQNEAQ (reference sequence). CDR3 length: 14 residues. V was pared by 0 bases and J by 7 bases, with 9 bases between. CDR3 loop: CASSLAQESEKLFF. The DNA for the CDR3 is TGTGCCAGCAGCTTAGCGCAGGAAAGTGAAAAACTGTTTTTT.

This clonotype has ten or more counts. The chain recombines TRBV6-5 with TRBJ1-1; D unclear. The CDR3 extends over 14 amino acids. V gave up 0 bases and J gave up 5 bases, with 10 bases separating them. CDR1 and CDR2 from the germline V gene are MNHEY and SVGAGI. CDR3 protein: CASSYSTLRTEAFF. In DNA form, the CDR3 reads TGTGCCAGCAGTTACTCGACTCTGAGGACTGAAGCTTTCTTT.

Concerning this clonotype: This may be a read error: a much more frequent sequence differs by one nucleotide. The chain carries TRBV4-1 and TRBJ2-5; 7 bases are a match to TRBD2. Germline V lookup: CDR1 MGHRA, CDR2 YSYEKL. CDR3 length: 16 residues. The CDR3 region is CATSQGAAGLQETQYF. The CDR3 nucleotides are TGCGCCACCAGCCAAGGCGCCGCGGGACTACAAGAGACCCAGTACTTC.

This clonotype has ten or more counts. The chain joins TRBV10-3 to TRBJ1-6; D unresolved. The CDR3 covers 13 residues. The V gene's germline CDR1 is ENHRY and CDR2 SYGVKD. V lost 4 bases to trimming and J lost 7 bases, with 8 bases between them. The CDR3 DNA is TGTGCCATCAGTGCCCACACAAATTCACCCCTCCACTTT. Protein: CAISAHTNSPLHF.

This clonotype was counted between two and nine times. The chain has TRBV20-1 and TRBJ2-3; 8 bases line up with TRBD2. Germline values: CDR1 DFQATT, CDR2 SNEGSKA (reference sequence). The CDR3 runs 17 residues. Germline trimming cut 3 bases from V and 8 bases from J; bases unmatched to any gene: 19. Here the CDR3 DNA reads TGCAGTGCTAGTAAGGGTAGCGGGATCCCCCTAGGGGGTACGCAGTATTTT. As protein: CSASKGSGIPLGGTQYF.

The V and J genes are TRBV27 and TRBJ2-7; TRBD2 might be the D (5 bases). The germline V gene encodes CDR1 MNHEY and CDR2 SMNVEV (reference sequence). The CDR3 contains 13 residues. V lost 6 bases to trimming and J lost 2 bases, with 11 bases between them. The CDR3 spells CASSPRATYEQYF. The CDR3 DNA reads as TGTGCCAGCAGCCCGCGGGCCACCTACGAGCAGTACTTC.